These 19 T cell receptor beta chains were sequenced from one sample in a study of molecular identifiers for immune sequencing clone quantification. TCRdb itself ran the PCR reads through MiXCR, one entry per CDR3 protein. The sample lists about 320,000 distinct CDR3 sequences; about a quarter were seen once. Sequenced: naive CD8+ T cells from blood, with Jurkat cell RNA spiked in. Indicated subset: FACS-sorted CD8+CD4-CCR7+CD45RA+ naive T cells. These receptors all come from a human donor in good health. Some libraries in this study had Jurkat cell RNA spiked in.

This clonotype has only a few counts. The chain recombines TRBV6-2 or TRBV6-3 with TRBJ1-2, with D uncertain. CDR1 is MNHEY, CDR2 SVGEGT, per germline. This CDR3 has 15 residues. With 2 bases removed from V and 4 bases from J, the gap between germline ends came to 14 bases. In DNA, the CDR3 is TGTGCCAGCAGTTACGTGGCTGTGGATGGCTATGGCTACACCTTC. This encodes CASSYVAVDGYGYTF.

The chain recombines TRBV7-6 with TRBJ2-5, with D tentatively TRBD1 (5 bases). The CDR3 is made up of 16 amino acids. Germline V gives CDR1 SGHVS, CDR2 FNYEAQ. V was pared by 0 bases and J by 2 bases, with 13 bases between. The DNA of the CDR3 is TGTGCCAGCAGCTTAGCCGCAGGGATGGGGCAAGAGACCCAGTACTTC. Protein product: CASSLAAGMGQETQYF. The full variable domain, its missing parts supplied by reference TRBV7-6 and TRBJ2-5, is GAGVSQSPRYKVTKRGQDVALRCDPISGHVSLYWYRQALGQGPEFLTYFNYEAQQDKSGLPNDRFSAERPEGSISTLTIQRTEQRDSAMYRCASSLAAGMGQETQYFGPGTRLLVL.

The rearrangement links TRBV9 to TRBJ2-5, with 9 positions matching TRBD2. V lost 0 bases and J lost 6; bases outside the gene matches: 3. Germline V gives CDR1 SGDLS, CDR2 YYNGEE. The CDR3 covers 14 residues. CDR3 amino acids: CASSVGTSAKTQYF. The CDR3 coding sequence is TGTGCCAGCAGCGTAGGGACTAGCGCAAAGACCCAGTACTTC. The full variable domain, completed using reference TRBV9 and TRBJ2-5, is DSGVTQTPKHLITATGQRVTLRCSPRSGDLSVYWYQQSLDQGLQFLIQYYNGEERAKGNILERFSAQQFPDLHSELNLSSLELGDSALYFCASSVGTSAKTQYFGPGTRLLVL.

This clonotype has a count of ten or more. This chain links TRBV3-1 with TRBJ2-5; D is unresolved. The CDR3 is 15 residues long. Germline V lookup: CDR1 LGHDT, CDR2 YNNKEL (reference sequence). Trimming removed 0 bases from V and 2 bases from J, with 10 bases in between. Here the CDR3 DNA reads TGTGCCAGCAGCCAAGAGCCCTGGCTACAAGAGACCCAGTACTTC. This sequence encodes CASSQEPWLQETQYF.

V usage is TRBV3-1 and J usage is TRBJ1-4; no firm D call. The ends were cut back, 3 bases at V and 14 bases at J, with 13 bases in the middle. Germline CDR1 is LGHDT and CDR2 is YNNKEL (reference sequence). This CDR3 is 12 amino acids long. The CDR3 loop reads CASSHGRPGLFF. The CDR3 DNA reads TGTGCCAGCAGCCATGGACGGCCCGGGCTGTTTTTT.

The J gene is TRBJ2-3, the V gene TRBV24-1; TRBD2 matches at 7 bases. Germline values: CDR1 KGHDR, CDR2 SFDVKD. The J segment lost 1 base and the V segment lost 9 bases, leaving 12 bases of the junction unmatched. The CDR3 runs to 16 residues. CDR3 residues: CATEGGAGGGTDTQYF. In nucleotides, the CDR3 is TGTGCCACCGAGGGAGGGGCCGGAGGCGGCACAGATACGCAGTATTTT.

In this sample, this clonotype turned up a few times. The CDR3 DNA is TGTGCCAGCAGCTTAGTTAAGCCAGCCGGGACATATAATTCACCCCTCCACTTT. This translates into CASSLVKPAGTYNSPLHF. The chain links TRBV11-2 to TRBJ1-6, with a weak D call TRBD1 (6 bases). The germline V and J ends were trimmed by 1 base and 4 bases, with 17 bases remaining between them. This CDR3 has 18 residues. Looked up from germline, CDR1 is SGHAT and CDR2 is FQNNGV. Full variable domain (outside the CDR3, taken from reference TRBV11-2 and TRBJ1-6): EAGVAQSPRYKIIEKRQSVAFWCNPISGHATLYWYQQILGQGPKLLIQFQNNGVVDDSQLPKDRFSAERLKGVDSTLKIQPAKLEDSAVYLCASSLVKPAGTYNSPLHFGNGTRLTVT.

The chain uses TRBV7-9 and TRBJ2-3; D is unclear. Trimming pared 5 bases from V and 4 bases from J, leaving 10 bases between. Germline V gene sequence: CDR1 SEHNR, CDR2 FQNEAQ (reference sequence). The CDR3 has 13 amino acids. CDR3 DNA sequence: TGTGCCAGCAGCCACCCATCCTCAGATACGCAGTATTTT. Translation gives CASSHPSSDTQYF.

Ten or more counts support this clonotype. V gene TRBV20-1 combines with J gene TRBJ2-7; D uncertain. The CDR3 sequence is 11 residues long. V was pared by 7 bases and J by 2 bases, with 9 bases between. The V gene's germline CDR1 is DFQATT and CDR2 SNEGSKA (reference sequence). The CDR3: CSVGFAYEQYF. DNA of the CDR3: TGCAGTGTGGGCTTCGCCTACGAGCAGTACTTC.

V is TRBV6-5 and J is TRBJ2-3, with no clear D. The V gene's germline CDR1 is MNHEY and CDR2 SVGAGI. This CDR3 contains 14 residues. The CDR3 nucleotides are TGTGTCAGTAGGGCGTCCGAACTTACAGATACGCAGTATTTT. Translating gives CVSRASELTDTQYF.

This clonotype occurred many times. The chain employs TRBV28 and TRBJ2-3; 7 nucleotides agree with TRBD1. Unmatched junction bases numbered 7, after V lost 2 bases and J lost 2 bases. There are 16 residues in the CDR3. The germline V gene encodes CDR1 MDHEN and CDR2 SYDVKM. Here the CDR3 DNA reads TGTGCCAGCAGTTTAAACGCAGGGGGTTCCACAGATACGCAGTATTTT. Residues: CASSLNAGGSTDTQYF.

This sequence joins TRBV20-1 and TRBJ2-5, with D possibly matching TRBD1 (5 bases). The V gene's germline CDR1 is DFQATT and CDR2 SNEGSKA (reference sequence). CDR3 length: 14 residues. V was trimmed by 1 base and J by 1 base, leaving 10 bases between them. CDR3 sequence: CSARVAGSQETQYF. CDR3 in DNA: TGCAGTGCTAGAGTAGCAGGGTCCCAAGAGACCCAGTACTTC.

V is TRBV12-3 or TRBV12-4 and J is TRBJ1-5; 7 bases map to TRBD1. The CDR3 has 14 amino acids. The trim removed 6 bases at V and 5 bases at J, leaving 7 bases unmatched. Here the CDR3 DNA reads TGTGCCAGCAGCCAGCGAACAGGGGATCAGCCCCAGCATTTT. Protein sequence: CASSQRTGDQPQHF.

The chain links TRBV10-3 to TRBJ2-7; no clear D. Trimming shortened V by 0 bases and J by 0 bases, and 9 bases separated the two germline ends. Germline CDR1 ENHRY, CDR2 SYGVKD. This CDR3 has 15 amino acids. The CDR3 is CAISESLQSSYEQYF. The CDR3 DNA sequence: TGTGCCATCAGTGAGTCCTTACAGTCCTCCTACGAGCAGTACTTC.

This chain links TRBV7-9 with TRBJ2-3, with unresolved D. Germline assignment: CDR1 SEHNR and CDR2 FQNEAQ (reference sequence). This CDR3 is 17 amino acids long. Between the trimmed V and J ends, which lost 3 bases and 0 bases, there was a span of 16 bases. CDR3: CASSFLRYETSTDTQYF. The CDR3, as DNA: TGTGCCAGCAGCTTCCTAAGATACGAAACTAGCACAGATACGCAGTATTTT.

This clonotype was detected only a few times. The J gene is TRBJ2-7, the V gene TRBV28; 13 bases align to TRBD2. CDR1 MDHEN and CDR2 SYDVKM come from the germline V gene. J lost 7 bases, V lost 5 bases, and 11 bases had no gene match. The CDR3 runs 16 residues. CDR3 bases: TGTGCCAGCAGTCCAACTAGCGGGAGGGCCGGTGGGGAGCAGTACTTC. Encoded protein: CASSPTSGRAGGEQYF.

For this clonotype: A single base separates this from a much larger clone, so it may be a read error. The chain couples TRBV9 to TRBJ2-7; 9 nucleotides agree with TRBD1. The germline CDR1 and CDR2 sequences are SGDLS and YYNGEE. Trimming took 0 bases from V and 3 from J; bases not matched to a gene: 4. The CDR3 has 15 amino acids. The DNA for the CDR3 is TGTGCCAGCAGCGTAGGCGGGGACAGGGACTACGAGCAGTACTTC. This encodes CASSVGGDRDYEQYF.

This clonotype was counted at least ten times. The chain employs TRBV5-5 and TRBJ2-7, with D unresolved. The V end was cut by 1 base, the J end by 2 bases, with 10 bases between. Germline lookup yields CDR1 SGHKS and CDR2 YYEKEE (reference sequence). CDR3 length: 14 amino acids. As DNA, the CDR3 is TGTGCCAGCAGCTTGTTCCCGGAAACCTACGAGCAGTACTTC. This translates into CASSLFPETYEQYF.

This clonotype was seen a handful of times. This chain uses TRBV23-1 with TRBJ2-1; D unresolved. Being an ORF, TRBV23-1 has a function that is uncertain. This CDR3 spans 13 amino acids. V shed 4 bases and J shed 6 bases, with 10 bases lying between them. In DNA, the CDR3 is TGCGCCAGCAGTCCCTTCGATTCCAATGAGCAGTTCTTC. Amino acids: CASSPFDSNEQFF.